These 23 T cell receptor beta chains share one sample of origin, sequenced in a study of vaccination and CD4 T cells after COVID-19. No antigen has been identified for these receptors. Time point reported: late sampling 161 to 241 days after vaccination in a few convalescent patients. The treatment is: approximately nine-day PBMC culture with coronavirus spike peptide pools or control peptides (ViraFEST assay). Sequenced with the Oncomine TCR Beta short-read assay was DNA taken from cultured CD4+ T cells. From the PCR reads, TCRdb called clonotypes with MiXCR, one entry per CDR3 protein. The profile shows tens of thousands of distinct CDR3 sequences, roughly 31% of them singletons. The sample here was CD4+ T cells from blood, cultured in vitro, taken about 7 months after SARS-CoV-2 vaccination. Receptors were obtained from a human donor who had recovered from COVID-19.

This clonotype was observed a few times. The chain combines TRBV29-1 with TRBJ2-7, with TRBD1 matching over 7 bases. CDR1 and CDR2 (germline): SQVTM, ANQGSEA. Unmatched junction bases numbered 16, after V lost 5 bases and J lost 3 bases. This CDR3 contains 16 residues. The chain's CDR3 is CSVYNLPGTEIYEQYF. The CDR3, as DNA: TGCAGCGTTTACAACCTACCCGGGACAGAGATCTACGAGCAGTACTTC.

The genes are TRBV7-9 and TRBJ2-1; 11 bases map to TRBD2. Trimming removed 5 bases from V and 4 bases from J; junction bases left unmatched: 7. CDR3 length: 16 amino acids. Germline CDR1 and CDR2: SEHNR and FQNEAQ (reference sequence). The CDR3 spells CASSQDGTSGYNEQFF. The CDR3 bases are TGTGCCAGCAGCCAAGACGGGACTAGCGGTTACAATGAGCAGTTCTTC.

CDR3 region: CATSDPFSGANVLTF. In nucleotides, the CDR3 is TGTGCCACCAGTGACCCCTTCTCTGGGGCCAACGTCCTGACTTTC. The chain has TRBV24-1 and TRBJ2-6; D call uncertain. This CDR3 is 15 amino acids long. Germline V gives CDR1 KGHDR, CDR2 SFDVKD. Trimming shortened V by 4 bases and J by 0 bases, and 6 bases separated the two germline ends.

This clonotype was detected a few times. The rearrangement links TRBV7-3 to TRBJ1-1, with TRBD1 matching over 7 bases. V lost 1 base and J lost 5; bases outside the gene matches: 4. The CDR3 is 14 amino acids. CDR1 and CDR2 from the germline V gene are SGHTA and FQGTGA. CDR3 residues: CASSLSAGGTEAFF. DNA for the CDR3: TGTGCCAGCAGCTTAAGTGCAGGGGGTACTGAAGCTTTCTTT.

V gene TRBV6-2 or TRBV6-3 combines with J gene TRBJ2-7; 8 bases line up with TRBD1. V was pared by 5 bases and J by 3 bases, with 9 bases of the junction left unmatched. The CDR3 length is 15 residues. Germline assignment: CDR1 MNHEY and CDR2 SVGEGT. CDR3 amino acids: CASSRQGSGIYEQYF. Here the CDR3 DNA reads TGTGCCAGCAGTAGACAGGGGTCGGGGATCTACGAGCAGTACTTC.

The sample holds a few counts of this clonotype. The V and J genes are TRBV7-8 and TRBJ2-7; D ambiguous. CDR1 is SGHVS, CDR2 FQNEAQ, per germline. The CDR3 covers 11 residues. Trimming cost V 5 bases and J 7 bases, with 9 bases left between them. The CDR3 region has the DNA TGTGCCAGCAGCGCCGTGGGAGAGCAGTACTTC. Its translation: CASSAVGEQYF.

A few counts support this clonotype. The chain uses TRBV20-1 and TRBJ2-3; possible D gene TRBD2, 6 bases. Germline CDR1 reads DFQATT; CDR2 reads SNEGSKA (reference sequence). There are 14 residues in the CDR3. V was shortened by 2 bases and J by 0 bases, with 9 bases between the two germline ends. CDR3 region: CSARMSGSTDTQYF. The CDR3 DNA reads TGCAGTGCTAGAATGAGCGGGAGCACAGATACGCAGTATTTT.

This clonotype came up once. An end of the junction differs from the germline gene, which may be a read error. The CDR3 nucleotides are TGTGCCGCCAGCAGAGGACCCCCTCCCCAGAGCTCCTACAATGAGCAGTTCTTC. It is translated as CAASRGPPPQSSYNEQFF. The rearrangement uses TRBV15 and TRBJ2-1; no firm D call. The CDR3 contains 18 residues. Per the germline V gene, CDR1 is LNHNV and CDR2 is YYDKDF (reference sequence).

The genes are TRBV20-1 and TRBJ2-7; weak D call: TRBD1 (6 bases). The CDR3 contains 19 residues. V shed 3 bases and J shed 4 bases, with 31 bases lying between them. Germline V gene sequence: CDR1 DFQATT, CDR2 SNEGSKA (reference sequence). For the CDR3, the DNA is TGCAGTGCTAGTCGTGGCGTAGCCGATATCCGGGACAACAGGTACGAGCAGTACTTC. Translation gives CSASRGVADIRDNRYEQYF.

The CDR3 here is CASSRSTGPQETQYF. Here the CDR3 DNA reads TGTGCCAGCAGCCGCTCGACAGGGCCCCAAGAGACCCAGTACTTC. The chain joins TRBV5-4 to TRBJ2-5; TRBD1 matches at 7 bases. CDR3 length: 15 residues. Germline assignment: CDR1 SGHNT and CDR2 YYREEE (reference sequence). V dropped 4 bases and J dropped 1; count of bases not matched to a gene: 7.

This clonotype was observed a handful of times. The CDR3: CSCLGDSSYEQYF. The DNA of the CDR3 is TGCAGTTGCCTAGGTGACAGCTCCTACGAGCAGTACTTC. V and J are TRBV20-1 and TRBJ2-7; D is possibly TRBD1 (5 bases). CDR3 size: 13 residues. V was clipped by 8 bases and J by 0 bases, with 14 bases between them. Per germline, CDR1 DFQATT and CDR2 SNEGSKA (reference sequence).

The genes are TRBV6-5 and TRBJ2-3; a possible D gene is TRBD2 (5 bases). Germline CDR1 reads MNHEY; CDR2 reads SVGAGI. This CDR3 comprises 14 residues. V dropped 0 bases and J dropped 1 base, with 5 bases sitting between them. The chain's CDR3 is CASSYSSGTDTQYF. The DNA for the CDR3 is TGTGCCAGCAGTTACTCTAGCGGCACAGATACGCAGTATTTT.

This chain uses TRBV18 with TRBJ1-5; no firm D call. Between the trimmed V and J ends, which lost 1 base and 4 bases, there was a span of 8 bases. This CDR3 has 14 residues. The germline CDR1 and CDR2 sequences are KGHSH and LQKENI. The DNA of the CDR3 is TGTGCCAGCTCACCACTAGTTGGGAATCAGCCCCAGCATTTT. Protein sequence: CASSPLVGNQPQHF.

This clonotype appeared a few times. The rearrangement uses TRBV7-9 and TRBJ2-7; D unresolved. Germline lookup yields CDR1 SEHNR and CDR2 FQNEAQ (reference sequence). The CDR3 extends over 13 amino acids. The V and J ends lost 5 bases and 1 base respectively, with 9 bases between them. CDR3 sequence reads: CASSNTRSYEQYF. DNA of the CDR3: TGTGCCAGCAGCAATACGCGGTCCTACGAGCAGTACTTC.

The chain recombines TRBV6-5 with TRBJ2-5; the D gene is possibly TRBD1 (5 bases). CDR1 and CDR2 from the germline V gene are MNHEY and SVGAGI. The CDR3 spans 14 residues. V dropped 4 bases and J dropped 2 bases, with 11 bases sitting between them. CDR3 bases: TGTGCCAGCAGTTTAGCCAGGACACAAGAGACCCAGTACTTC. Translated: CASSLARTQETQYF.

The chain combines TRBV28 with TRBJ2-1; 9 bases are shared with TRBD1. CDR3 length: 13 amino acids. V shed 7 bases and J 15 bases; nucleotides not matched to a gene: 13. CDR1 is MDHEN and CDR2 is SYDVKM in the germline V gene. DNA for the CDR3: TGTGCCAGCATCCCCCCCGGGACAGGGTATCCGTTCTTC. It codes for CASIPPGTGYPFF.

Only a few counts were recorded for this clonotype. The genes are TRBV28 and TRBJ2-1; 7 nucleotides align to TRBD2. V dropped 11 bases and J dropped 7; count of bases not matched to a gene: 11. From germline, CDR1 is MDHEN and CDR2 SYDVKM. The CDR3 totals 13 residues. The CDR3 reads CASRGRARNEQFF. DNA for the CDR3: TGTGCCTCACGAGGGAGGGCCAGGAATGAGCAGTTCTTC.

This clonotype was detected a few times. V gene TRBV4-1 combines with J gene TRBJ2-3; TRBD2 aligns across 12 bases. CDR1 MGHRA and CDR2 YSYEKL come from the germline V gene. The CDR3 spans 18 residues. Trimming removed 4 bases from V and 6 bases from J; junction bases left unmatched: 14. The CDR3 is CASSPKPTLAGGLDTQYF. The DNA of the CDR3 is TGCGCCAGCAGCCCAAAGCCTACGCTAGCGGGAGGGCTGGATACGCAGTATTTT.

This clonotype has a handful of counts. This chain connects TRBV27 to TRBJ2-6; tentatively, D is TRBD1 or TRBD2 (5 bases each). Trimming took off 5 bases at V and 6 bases at J, with 23 bases between the two ends. This CDR3 has 18 amino acids. Germline V gene lookup returns CDR1 MNHEY and CDR2 SMNVEV (reference sequence). The CDR3 spells CASSISGTNLWEANVLTF. The CDR3 DNA reads as TGTGCCAGCAGTATTTCCGGGACGAATCTCTGGGAGGCCAACGTCCTGACTTTC.

Only a few counts were recorded for this clonotype. This chain connects TRBV28 to TRBJ2-5; no definite D call. Trimming removed 2 bases at V and 7 bases at J, with 14 bases between. Germline CDR1 reads MDHEN; CDR2 reads SYDVKM. The CDR3 runs 14 residues. This chain's CDR3 is CASSLPVDSGTQYF. CDR3 bases: TGTGCCAGCAGTTTACCCGTCGATTCTGGGACCCAGTACTTC.

This rearrangement joins TRBV28 to TRBJ1-5; D may be TRBD1 (5 bases). Trimming shortened V by 3 bases and J by 4 bases, and 10 bases separated the two germline ends. Germline V gene sequence: CDR1 MDHEN, CDR2 SYDVKM. The CDR3 is made up of 14 amino acids. The CDR3 DNA follows: TGTGCCAGCAGTTTGGTCAGGGCTAATCAGCCCCAGCATTTT. This sequence encodes CASSLVRANQPQHF.

The J gene is TRBJ2-7, the V gene TRBV20-1; the D is unclear. Deletions cut 5 bases from V and 4 bases from J, with 15 bases between. This CDR3 has 13 amino acids. Per the germline V gene, CDR1 is DFQATT and CDR2 is SNEGSKA (reference sequence). As DNA, the CDR3 is TGCAGTGCTGACCTGATTGTGGGGTACGAGCAGTACTTC. It translates to CSADLIVGYEQYF.

Written as DNA, the CDR3 is TGTGCCAGCAGCTCGGAAGGGGCTTTCCGCACTGAAGCTTTCTTT. Protein sequence: CASSSEGAFRTEAFF. This rearrangement joins TRBV5-4 to TRBJ1-1; TRBD1 is a possible D gene (5 bases). This CDR3 is 15 amino acids long. Trimming left V 3 bases short and J 4 bases short, with 16 bases between. Germline CDR1 is SGHNT and CDR2 is YYREEE (reference sequence). The full variable domain, in which reference TRBV5-4 and TRBJ1-1 provide the parts outside the CDR3, is ETGVTQSPTHLIKTRGQQVTLRCSSQSGHNTVSWYQQALGQGPQFIFQYYREEENGRGNFPPRFSGLQFPNYSSELNVNALELDDSALYLCASSSEGAFRTEAFFGQGTRLTVV.